The 22 T cell receptor beta chains below all came from one sample that was sequenced in a study of blood T cell repertoires in COVID-19. Sequencing was performed with immunoSEQ multiplex PCR; in TCRdb, only in-frame clones are kept and a portion is missing. This table has 100,000 to 150,000 clones, 80% to 90% appearing once. Sequencing used peripheral blood. These receptors originate from a man older than 75 with active or convalescent COVID-19.

This clone was seen a handful of times. The chain combines TRBV12-3 or TRBV12-4 with TRBJ2-1; D might be TRBD1 (6 bases). V was shortened by 3 bases and J by 8 bases, with 11 bases between the two germline ends. The CDR3 contains 13 residues. The CDR3 region has the DNA TGTGCCAGCAGTTTGCAGGGGATGGATGAGCAGTTCTTC. The encoded protein is CASSLQGMDEQFF.

This clone was recorded a few times. The chain recombines TRBV15 with TRBJ2-7; 9 bases fit TRBD1. In germline, CDR1 is LNHNV, CDR2 YYDKDF (reference sequence). The V and J ends lost 8 bases and 6 bases, in that order; junction bases with no gene match: 14. There are 15 residues in the CDR3. In nucleotides, the CDR3 is TGTGCCACCGGACAGTTACGGACAGGGGCCAGCGAGCAGTACTTC. Translating gives CATGQLRTGASEQYF.

This chain uses TRBV2 with TRBJ1-1; possible D gene TRBD1, 5 bases. Trimming took off 4 bases at V and 0 bases at J, with 6 bases between the two ends. Germline lookup yields CDR1 SNHLY and CDR2 FYNNEI. The CDR3 contains 13 residues. The CDR3 protein is CASSGDLNTEAFF. The CDR3 nucleotides read TGTGCCAGCAGTGGGGACTTGAACACTGAAGCTTTCTTT.

This clone was seen only once. The rearrangement joins TRBV19 to TRBJ1-2; 7 nucleotides line up with TRBD1. J gave up 7 bases and V 5 bases, and 7 bases lay outside the gene matches. The germline CDR1 and CDR2 sequences are LNHDA and SQIVND (reference sequence). This CDR3 has 13 amino acids. The CDR3 DNA follows: TGTGCCAGTAGTGTTCTTGGGACAGCTGGCTACACCTTC. Amino acid sequence: CASSVLGTAGYTF.

The chain carries TRBV5-4 and TRBJ1-1; TRBD1 is a possible D gene (5 bases). This CDR3 contains 13 residues. V was pared by 4 bases and J by 1 base, with 8 bases between. CDR1 is SGHNT and CDR2 is YYREEE in the germline V gene (reference sequence). The DNA of the CDR3 is TGTGCCAGCAGCGTTGACAGGAACACTGAAGCTTTCTTT. It encodes CASSVDRNTEAFF. Complete variable domain (other parts from reference TRBV5-4 and TRBJ1-1): ETGVTQSPTHLIKTRGQQVTLRCSSQSGHNTVSWYQQALGQGPQFIFQYYREEENGRGNFPPRFSGLQFPNYSSELNVNALELDDSALYLCASSVDRNTEAFFGQGTRLTVV.

This clone was observed a few times. The chain combines TRBV27 with TRBJ2-7, with 7 bases lining up with TRBD1. CDR3 length: 14 amino acids. Per germline, CDR1 MNHEY and CDR2 SMNVEV (reference sequence). V lost 5 bases and J lost 6; bases outside the gene matches: 10. The CDR3 sequence is CASSPLDRESEQYF. In DNA, the CDR3 is TGTGCCAGCAGTCCGTTAGACAGGGAAAGCGAGCAGTACTTC.

The chain combines TRBV19 with TRBJ2-1; D not resolved. The CDR3 contains 14 residues. Per the germline V gene, CDR1 is LNHDA and CDR2 is SQIVND (reference sequence). The ends were cut back, 4 bases at V and 0 bases at J, with 7 bases in the middle. CDR3 region: CASSRTASYNEQFF. The CDR3 coding sequence is TGTGCCAGTAGTAGAACAGCCTCCTACAATGAGCAGTTCTTC.

This chain uses TRBV20-1 with TRBJ1-2; D is ambiguous. The CDR3 is made up of 10 amino acids. Trimming stripped 6 bases from V and 2 bases from J, with 4 bases between. Germline-derived CDR1 and CDR2 are DFQATT and SNEGSKA (reference sequence). CDR3 region: CSAQNYGYTF. CDR3 nucleotide sequence: TGCAGTGCACAGAACTATGGCTACACCTTC.

CDR3 residues: CASRGSGLAGGDEQFF. CDR3 DNA: TGTGCCAGTAGGGGCTCCGGACTAGCGGGGGGGGATGAGCAGTTCTTC. The J gene is TRBJ2-1, the V gene TRBV19, with 15 positions matching TRBD2. Trimming at V came to 6 bases and at J to 8 bases, leaving 8 bases not matched to a gene. The germline V gene has CDR1 LNHDA and CDR2 SQIVND (reference sequence). The CDR3 covers 16 residues.

This CDR3 reads CSAGQTYEQYF. The CDR3 DNA reads TGCAGCGCTGGACAGACCTACGAGCAGTACTTC. The V call is TRBV29-1, the J call TRBJ2-7; possibly TRBD1 for D (6 bases). Germline V lookup: CDR1 SQVTM, CDR2 ANQGSEA. The V gene lost 7 bases and the J gene lost 2 bases, with 9 bases spanning the gap. This CDR3 contains 11 residues.

The chain employs TRBV9 and TRBJ1-1, with D unclear. V lost 4 bases to trimming and J lost 1 base, with 14 bases between them. Germline V gene lookup returns CDR1 SGDLS and CDR2 YYNGEE. The CDR3 has 15 amino acids. This chain's CDR3 is CASSLGSSWNTEAFF. DNA for the CDR3: TGTGCCAGCAGCCTGGGGAGCTCCTGGAACACTGAAGCTTTCTTT.

The chain recombines TRBV5-6 with TRBJ1-1, with D perhaps TRBD1 (5 bases). With 4 bases removed from V and 5 bases from J, the gap between germline ends came to 12 bases. From germline, CDR1 is SGHDT and CDR2 YYEEEE. This CDR3 has 13 residues. The CDR3 is CASSPTGVTEAFF. Written as DNA, the CDR3 is TGTGCCAGCAGCCCTACAGGCGTGACTGAAGCTTTCTTT.

The genes are TRBV10-3 and TRBJ2-7; 11 bases fit TRBD1. Losses at the gene ends were 7 bases for V and 4 bases for J; bases not matched to a gene: 6. Germline lookup yields CDR1 ENHRY and CDR2 SYGVKD. The CDR3 runs to 14 residues. Here the CDR3 DNA reads TGTGCCATCAAGGGGGGACAGGGGGAATACGAGCAGTACTTC. This sequence encodes CAIKGGQGEYEQYF.

The rearrangement uses TRBV28 and TRBJ1-4; 9 positions agree with TRBD1. CDR1 and CDR2 (germline): MDHEN, SYDVKM. The CDR3 contains 15 residues. The junction had 7 bases not matched to a gene; V was cut back by 4 bases and J by 7 bases. For the CDR3, the DNA is TGTGCCAGCAGTTCCTTACAGGGGGCTAGTGAAAAACTGTTTTTT. Protein product: CASSSLQGASEKLFF.

The chain has TRBV10-3 and TRBJ1-6, with 8 bases identical to TRBD1. The CDR3 totals 14 residues. CDR1 is ENHRY, CDR2 SYGVKD, per germline. V lost 6 bases and J lost 9; bases outside the gene matches: 7. The DNA of the CDR3 is TGTGCCATCAGGGACAGGGTGATTGGTTCACCCCTCCACTTT. The encoded protein is CAIRDRVIGSPLHF.

The V call is TRBV14, the J call TRBJ2-1; 7 positions agree with TRBD1. V lost 5 bases to trimming and J lost 6 bases; unmatched junction nucleotides: 10. Looked up from germline, CDR1 is SGHDN and CDR2 is FVKESK. The CDR3 loop spans 15 amino acids. The CDR3 sequence: CASSTHSGQVNEQFF. The CDR3 bases are TGTGCCAGCAGCACCCATTCCGGACAGGTCAATGAGCAGTTCTTC.

This clone has a single count. V and J are TRBV7-9 and TRBJ1-3; D gene uncertain. This CDR3 comprises 16 residues. V was clipped by 5 bases and J by 0 bases, with 14 bases between them. The V gene's germline CDR1 is SEHNR and CDR2 FQNEAQ (reference sequence). CDR3 residues: CASSPPQLSSGNTIYF. Here the CDR3 DNA reads TGTGCCAGCAGCCCCCCACAGCTATCCTCTGGAAACACCATATATTTT. Variable domain in full (rest from reference TRBV7-9 and TRBJ1-3): DTGVSQNPRHKITKRGQNVTFRCDPISEHNRLYWYRQTLGQGPEFLTYFQNEAQLEKSRLLSDRFSAERPKGSFSTLEIQRTEQGDSAMYLCASSPPQLSSGNTIYFGEGSWLTVV.

V gene TRBV5-4 combines with J gene TRBJ2-3; D is ambiguous. Per germline, CDR1 SGHNT and CDR2 YYREEE (reference sequence). The ends were cut back, 4 bases at V and 4 bases at J, with 10 bases in the middle. The CDR3 contains 13 residues. CDR3 sequence reads: CASSPRSADTQYF. The CDR3 DNA reads TGTGCCAGCAGCCCAAGATCAGCAGATACGCAGTATTTT.

The J gene is TRBJ1-4, the V gene TRBV4-2; a possible D gene is TRBD1 (6 bases). V gave up 0 bases and J gave up 4 bases, with 9 bases separating them. The germline V gene has CDR1 LGHNA and CDR2 YNFKEQ. This CDR3 is built from 15 residues. The CDR3 region is CASSQDGQLNEKLFF. CDR3 sequence (DNA): TGTGCCAGCAGCCAAGATGGACAGCTTAATGAAAAACTGTTTTTT.

The chain links TRBV18 to TRBJ2-5; 13 bases line up with TRBD2. The CDR3 length is 16 residues. J gave up 4 bases and V 6 bases, and 8 bases lay outside the gene matches. The germline V gene encodes CDR1 KGHSH and CDR2 LQKENI. CDR3 residues: CASSPTSGGARETQYF. CDR3 in DNA: TGTGCCAGCTCCCCCACTAGCGGGGGGGCCCGAGAGACCCAGTACTTC.

J is TRBJ1-6 and V is TRBV12-3 or TRBV12-4, with D possibly being TRBD1 (5 bases). The V and J ends lost 9 bases and 10 bases respectively, with 16 bases between them. The CDR3 length is 13 residues. This CDR3 reads CARLGGRGSPLHF. In DNA, the CDR3 is TGTGCCAGATTGGGCGGGCGGGGGTCACCCCTCCACTTT.

The rearrangement uses TRBV18 and TRBJ1-2; TRBD1 matches at 7 bases. Germline CDR1 and CDR2: KGHSH and LQKENI. Trimming cost V 3 bases and J 11 bases; bases outside gene matches: 12. The CDR3 loop spans 14 amino acids. CDR3 residues: CASSPAGTERWYTF. In nucleotides, the CDR3 is TGTGCCAGCTCACCCGCCGGGACAGAGAGGTGGTACACCTTC.